Shown below are 7 T cell receptor beta chains from a single sample sequenced in a study of cytomegalovirus exposure and HLA in healthy donors. The PCR used 60 Vbeta and 13 Jbeta primers. Here immunoSEQ multiplex PCR was the method, and the copy in TCRdb shows in-frame clones only, minus some. This listing includes 40,000 to 50,000 clones. Sequencing was done on a sample of PBMCs. All receptors come from a woman aged 35 to 49 in good health and CMV-seronegative.

V and J are TRBV5-6 and TRBJ2-5; 11 bases line up with TRBD2. Germline CDR1 is SGHDT and CDR2 is YYEEEE. The CDR3 length is 15 residues. With V trimmed by 4 bases and J by 3 bases, 5 bases remained unmatched. The CDR3 loop reads CASSVPGLAEETQYF. The DNA for the CDR3 is TGTGCCAGCAGCGTCCCGGGACTAGCGGAAGAGACCCAGTACTTC.

In the case of this clone: The sample has other DNA sequences that encode this CDR3 too. The chain combines TRBV18 with TRBJ1-5, with D hard to call. The V gene lost 3 bases and the J gene lost 4 bases, with 7 bases spanning the gap. The CDR3 runs 13 residues. Germline CDR1 reads KGHSH; CDR2 reads LQKENI. CDR3 in amino acids: CASSPAGNQPQHF. In nucleotides, the CDR3 is TGTGCCAGCTCACCGGCGGGGAATCAGCCCCAGCATTTT.

The chain links TRBV11-3 to TRBJ2-2; no clear D. This CDR3 contains 15 residues. In germline, CDR1 is SGHNT, CDR2 YENEEA. Trimming took off 5 bases at V and 5 bases at J, with 15 bases between the two ends. The CDR3: CASSARDRDTGELFF. The CDR3, as DNA: TGTGCCAGCAGCGCTAGAGATAGAGATACCGGGGAGCTGTTTTTT.

The chain carries TRBV11-3 and TRBJ2-2; a weak D match, TRBD2 (5 bases). Germline V lookup: CDR1 SGHNT, CDR2 YENEEA. The length of the CDR3 is 15 residues. Trimming pared 1 base from V and 3 bases from J, leaving 9 bases between. The CDR3 sequence is CASSLGASHTGELFF. Written as DNA, the CDR3 is TGTGCCAGCAGCTTAGGGGCTAGCCACACCGGGGAGCTGTTTTTT. Supplemented by reference TRBV11-3 and TRBJ2-2, the full variable domain reads EAGVVQSPRYKIIEKKQPVAFWCNPISGHNTLYWYLQNLGQGPELLIRYENEEAVDDSQLPKDRFSAERLKGVDSTLKIQPAELGDSAVYLCASSLGASHTGELFFGEGSRLTVL.

This chain links TRBV12-5 with TRBJ2-1; no firm D call. The CDR3 extends over 12 amino acids. Trimming pared 2 bases from V and 8 bases from J, leaving 7 bases between. Looked up from germline, CDR1 is LGHNT and CDR2 is FRNRAP. The CDR3 protein is CASGLLSDEQFF. CDR3 sequence (DNA): TGTGCTAGTGGTTTGCTTTCTGATGAGCAGTTCTTC. The full variable domain, with the rest looked up from reference TRBV12-5 and TRBJ2-1, is DARVTQTPRHKVTEMGQEVTMRCQPILGHNTVFWYRQTMMQGLELLAYFRNRAPLDDSGMPKDRFSAEMPDATLATLKIQPSEPRDSAVYFCASGLLSDEQFFGPGTRLTVL.

V is TRBV2 and J is TRBJ2-3; the match to TRBD2 covers 9 bases. The CDR3 has 15 amino acids. V was clipped by 6 bases and J by 2 bases; unmatched bases: 6. Germline lookup yields CDR1 SNHLY and CDR2 FYNNEI. The DNA of the CDR3 is TGTGCCAGCAGGCGGGAGGGGCCCCCCACAGATACGCAGTATTTT. Its protein is CASRREGPPTDTQYF.

The rearrangement joins TRBV19 to TRBJ2-1; 7 bases map to TRBD1. The junction had 7 bases not matched to a gene; V was cut back by 5 bases and J by 6 bases. This CDR3 is 14 amino acids long. CDR1 and CDR2 from the germline V gene are LNHDA and SQIVND (reference sequence). The CDR3 here is CASSVTGVGNEQFF. DNA for the CDR3: TGTGCCAGTAGTGTCACAGGGGTAGGCAATGAGCAGTTCTTC. Supplemented by reference TRBV19 and TRBJ2-1, the full variable domain reads DGGITQSPKYLFRKEGQNVTLSCEQNLNHDAMYWYRQDPGQGLRLIYYSQIVNDFQKGDIAEGYSVSREKKESFPLTVTSAQKNPTAFYLCASSVTGVGNEQFFGPGTRLTVL.